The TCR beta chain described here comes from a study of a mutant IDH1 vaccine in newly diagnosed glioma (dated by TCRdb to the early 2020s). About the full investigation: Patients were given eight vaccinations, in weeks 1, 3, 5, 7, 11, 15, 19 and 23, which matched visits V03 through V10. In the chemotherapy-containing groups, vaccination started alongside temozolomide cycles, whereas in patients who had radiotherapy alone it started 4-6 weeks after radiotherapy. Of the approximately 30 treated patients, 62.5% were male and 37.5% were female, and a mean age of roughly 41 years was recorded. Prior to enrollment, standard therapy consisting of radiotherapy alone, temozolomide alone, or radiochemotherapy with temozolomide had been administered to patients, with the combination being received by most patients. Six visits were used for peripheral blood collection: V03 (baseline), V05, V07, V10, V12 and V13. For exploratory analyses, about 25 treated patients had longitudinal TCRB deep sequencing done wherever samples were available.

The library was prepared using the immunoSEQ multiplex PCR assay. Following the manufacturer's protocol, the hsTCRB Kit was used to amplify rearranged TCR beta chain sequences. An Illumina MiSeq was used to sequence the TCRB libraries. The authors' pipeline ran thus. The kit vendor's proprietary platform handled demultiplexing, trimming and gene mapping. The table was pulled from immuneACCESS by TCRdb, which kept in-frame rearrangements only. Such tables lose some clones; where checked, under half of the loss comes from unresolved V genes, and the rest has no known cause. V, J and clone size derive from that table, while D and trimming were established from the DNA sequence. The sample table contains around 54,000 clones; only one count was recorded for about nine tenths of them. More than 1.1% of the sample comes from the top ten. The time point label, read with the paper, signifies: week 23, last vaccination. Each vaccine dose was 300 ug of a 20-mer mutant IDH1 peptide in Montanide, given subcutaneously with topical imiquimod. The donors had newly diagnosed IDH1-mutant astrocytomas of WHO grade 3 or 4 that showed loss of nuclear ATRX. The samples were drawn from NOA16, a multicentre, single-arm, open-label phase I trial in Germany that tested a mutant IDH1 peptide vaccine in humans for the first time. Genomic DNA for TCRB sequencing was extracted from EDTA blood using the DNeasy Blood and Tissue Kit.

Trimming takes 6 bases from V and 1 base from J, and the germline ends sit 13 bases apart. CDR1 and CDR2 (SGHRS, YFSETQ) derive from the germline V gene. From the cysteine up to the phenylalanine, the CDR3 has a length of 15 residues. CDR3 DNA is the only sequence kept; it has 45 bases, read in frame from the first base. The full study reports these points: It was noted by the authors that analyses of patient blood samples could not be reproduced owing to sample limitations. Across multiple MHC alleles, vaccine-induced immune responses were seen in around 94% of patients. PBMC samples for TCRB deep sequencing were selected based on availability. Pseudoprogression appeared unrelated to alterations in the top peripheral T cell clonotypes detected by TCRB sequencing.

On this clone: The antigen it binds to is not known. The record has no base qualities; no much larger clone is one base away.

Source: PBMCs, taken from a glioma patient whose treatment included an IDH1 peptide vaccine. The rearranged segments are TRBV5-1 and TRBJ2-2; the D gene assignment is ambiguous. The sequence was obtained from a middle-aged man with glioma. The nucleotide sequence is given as TGCGCCAGCACCGACCACAGAGAGAACACCGGGGAGCTGTTTTTT. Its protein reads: CASTDHRENTGELFF.